The clone carrying this T cell receptor (beta chain) was seen more than once but under ten times. Its antigen is not identified. Germline CDR1 reads SGHVS; CDR2 reads FNYEAQ. Unmatched junction bases numbered 10, after V lost 5 bases and J lost 7 bases. The CDR3 sequence is 15 residues long. A J-beta primer mix and a sample-barcoded 5' primer were used in a second PCR of about 7 to 12 cycles. TCRdb reanalysed the 5' RACE reads using MiXCR and keeps one entry per CDR3 protein. The sample carries over a million distinct CDR3 sequences, 40% to 45% recorded once. The sample originates from a study of blood T cells in healthy people across ages. Whole-study findings and limits: Bulk PBMC profiling left naive and antigen-experienced comparisons inconclusive. A roughly linear age-dependent decrease characterized TCR beta diversity per million T cells.

The individuals who served as donors were healthy Caucasians living in Russia, aged roughly 6 to 100. This clonotype was obtained from a woman aged 55-70 years in good health. The sequenced material came from blood. The chain has TRBV7-6 and TRBJ2-1; 8 nucleotides align to TRBD2. This chain's CDR3 is CASSAPGLVRNEQFF. DNA for the CDR3: TGTGCCAGCAGCGCGCCGGGACTAGTTCGGAATGAGCAGTTCTTC.